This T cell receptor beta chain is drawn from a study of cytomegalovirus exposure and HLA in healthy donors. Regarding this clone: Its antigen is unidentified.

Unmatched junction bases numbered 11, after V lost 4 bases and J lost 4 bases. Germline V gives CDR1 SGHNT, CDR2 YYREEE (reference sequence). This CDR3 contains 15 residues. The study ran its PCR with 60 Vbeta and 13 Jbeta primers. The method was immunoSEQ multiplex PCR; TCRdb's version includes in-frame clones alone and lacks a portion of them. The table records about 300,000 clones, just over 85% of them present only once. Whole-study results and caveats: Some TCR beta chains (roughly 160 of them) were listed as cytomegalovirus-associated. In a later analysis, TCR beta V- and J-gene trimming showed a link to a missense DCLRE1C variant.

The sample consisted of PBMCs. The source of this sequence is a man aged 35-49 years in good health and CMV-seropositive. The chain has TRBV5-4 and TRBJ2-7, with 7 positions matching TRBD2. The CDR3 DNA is TGTGCCAGCAGCCCCCGGGCTAGCGGAAGATACGAGCAGTACTTC. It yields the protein CASSPRASGRYEQYF.